There are a few counts of the clone carrying this TCR beta chain. Its antigen is as yet unknown. This sample was included in a study of Graves' ophthalmopathy and Graves' hyperthyroidism. Study observations and caveats: Blood also carried most expanded thyroid clonotypes exceeding 0.001 frequency.

Germline V gives CDR1 MNHEY, CDR2 SVGAGI. CDR3 size: 17 residues. The ends lost 5 bases at V and 2 bases at J; junction bases unmatched: 6. As the template, RNA transcripts were used to amplify TCR beta CDR3 regions. First-round RT-PCR relied on HTBI primers, and a second-round multiplex PCR came next. TCRdb re-analysed the multiplex PCR reads in MiXCR, keeping a single row per CDR3 protein. The sample lists about 16,000 distinct CDR3 sequences, 46% occurring once. The chain joins TRBV6-5 to TRBJ2-3, with 14 bases that match TRBD2. This TCR came from a woman in her thirties or forties with stable Graves' hyperthyroidism. The sequenced sample was peripheral blood. The CDR3 DNA is TGTGCCAGCAGTGCGGGACTAGCGGGGGAGACCACAGATACGCAGTATTTT. Its protein is CASSAGLAGETTDTQYF.